These 30 T cell receptor beta chains were sequenced from one sample in a study of blood T cell repertoires in COVID-19 (dated by TCRdb to 2019 to 2021). The library was built by means of the immunoSEQ multiplex PCR assay. Drawn from immuneACCESS, this table holds only the in-frame rearrangements with V and J called that TCRdb kept. Clones are partly lost; checked studies trace under half to an unresolved V gene and leave the rest unexplained. The sample records some 190,000 clones, roughly three quarters of which are singletons. About 15% of the sample comes from the top ten. Sequences were obtained from PBMCs or T cells enriched from blood (not recorded which). Source of these receptors: a woman aged 45-59 years with acute COVID-19.

The gene calls are TRBV7-9 and TRBJ1-4; no reliable D call. From germline, CDR1 is SEHNR and CDR2 FQNEAQ (reference sequence). V was trimmed by 5 bases and J by 5 bases, leaving 6 bases between them. The length of the CDR3 is 12 residues. CDR3 DNA sequence: TGTGCCAGCAGCGCTAGGAATGAAAAACTGTTTTTT. The encoded protein is CASSARNEKLFF.

CDR3 loop: CASTGTGGNTIYF. CDR3 DNA sequence: TGTGCCAGTACCGGGACAGGGGGAAACACCATATATTTT. The chain has TRBV19 and TRBJ1-3; 9 bases line up with TRBD1. There are 13 residues in the CDR3. From germline, CDR1 is LNHDA and CDR2 SQIVND (reference sequence). Trimming cost V 7 bases and J 4 bases; bases outside gene matches: 2.

In nucleotides, the CDR3 is TGTGCCAGCAGCTTCGACAGGGCCTTTTCCCTGGGACCCCTCCACTTT. Its protein is CASSFDRAFSLGPLHF. This chain joins TRBV5-6 and TRBJ1-6, with 7 bases matching TRBD1. Germline V gene data show CDR1 as SGHDT and CDR2 as YYEEEE. V gave up 2 bases and J gave up 12 bases; unmatched junction bases: 14. The CDR3 is made up of 16 amino acids.

In its sample, this clone was seen once. The V gene is TRBV4-1, the J gene TRBJ1-6; TRBD1 might be the D (5 bases). The CDR3 sequence is 18 residues long. Looked up from germline, CDR1 is MGHRA and CDR2 is YSYEKL. V lost 2 bases, J lost 2 bases, and 16 bases lay in between. DNA of the CDR3: TGCGCCAGCAGCCAATGGCCCCCCCGACAGACCTATAATTCACCCCTCCACTTT. Its protein product is CASSQWPPRQTYNSPLHF.

This clone was seen once. V gene TRBV12-3 or TRBV12-4 combines with J gene TRBJ1-2; 8 nucleotides align to TRBD1. The CDR3 has 12 residues. V trimming: 6 bases; J trimming: 9 bases; junction bases outside the gene matches: 6. Here the CDR3 DNA reads TGTGCCAGCAGCCAGGGGGCTACTCGCTACACCTTC. Protein product: CASSQGATRYTF.

This clone has just a few counts. The rearrangement links TRBV29-1 to TRBJ2-2, with D perhaps matching TRBD2 (6 bases). V was pared by 7 bases and J by 6 bases, with 24 bases between. CDR1 SQVTM and CDR2 ANQGSEA come from the germline V gene. This CDR3 is 16 amino acids long. The CDR3 DNA is TGCAGCGCGCGCTCCCGGGACTTGAGGGGTCCCGGGGAGCTGTTTTTT. It encodes CSARSRDLRGPGELFF.

The rearrangement links TRBV28 to TRBJ2-1, with 8 bases that match TRBD2. Germline loops: CDR1 MDHEN, CDR2 SYDVKM. This CDR3 comprises 14 residues. V lost 6 bases to trimming and J lost 6 bases; unmatched junction nucleotides: 7. CDR3 coding DNA: TGTGCCAGCAGGCCCGGGACTAGACGCAATGAGCAGTTCTTC. Protein sequence: CASRPGTRRNEQFF.

The J gene is TRBJ2-7, the V gene TRBV28; D uncertain. Germline loops: CDR1 MDHEN, CDR2 SYDVKM. Trimming took 5 bases from V and 0 from J, leaving 17 bases between them. The CDR3 sequence is 16 residues long. The CDR3 is CASSPVEAFGSYEQYV. CDR3 coding DNA: TGTGCCAGCAGTCCTGTCGAGGCATTCGGCTCCTACGAGCAGTACGTC.

This clone has just a few counts. J is TRBJ1-5 and V is TRBV7-2, with unresolved D. The germline V gene encodes CDR1 SGHTA and CDR2 FQGNSA. Trimming pared 5 bases from V and 5 bases from J, leaving 10 bases between. The CDR3 runs 13 residues. CDR3 protein: CASSPYGHQPQHF. The CDR3, as DNA: TGTGCCAGCAGCCCCTACGGTCATCAGCCCCAGCATTTT.

This chain joins TRBV6-5 and TRBJ2-2, with D unclear. The CDR3 runs 12 residues. V dropped 6 bases and J dropped 2 bases, with 4 bases sitting between them. Germline values: CDR1 MNHEY, CDR2 SVGAGI. This chain's CDR3 is CASSSNTGELFF. CDR3 nucleotide sequence: TGTGCCAGCAGCAGTAACACCGGGGAGCTGTTTTTT.

The chain carries TRBV28 and TRBJ1-2; D remains ambiguous. The germline V gene has CDR1 MDHEN and CDR2 SYDVKM. This CDR3 spans 12 amino acids. The ends were cut back, 3 bases at V and 8 bases at J, with 10 bases in the middle. The CDR3, as DNA: TGTGCCAGCAGTTTTCAAGCCAGGGGCTACACCTTC. Amino acids: CASSFQARGYTF.

This clone was seen more than once but under ten times. J is TRBJ1-2 and V is TRBV28; the match to TRBD1 covers 7 bases. This CDR3 is 14 amino acids long. The germline V gene encodes CDR1 MDHEN and CDR2 SYDVKM. Trimming cost V 2 bases and J 3 bases; bases outside gene matches: 3. For the CDR3, the DNA is TGTGCCAGCAGTTTAGACAGGGCCCACTATGGCTACACCTTC. It translates to CASSLDRAHYGYTF.

For the CDR3, the DNA is TGTGCCGTCGGGACAGGACAAGAGACCCAGTACTTC. Translating gives CAVGTGQETQYF. This chain links TRBV2 with TRBJ2-5; 8 nucleotides agree with TRBD1. Per the germline V gene, CDR1 is SNHLY and CDR2 is FYNNEI. The CDR3 runs to 12 residues. The ends lost 11 bases at V and 2 bases at J; junction bases unmatched: 4.

This clone was counted once. J is TRBJ2-3 and V is TRBV10-1; a weak D match, TRBD2 (6 bases). Trimming took off 7 bases at V and 4 bases at J, with 12 bases between the two ends. This CDR3 has 13 amino acids. From germline, CDR1 is WNHNN and CDR2 SYGVQD (reference sequence). The CDR3: CASMAGSSDTQYF. The CDR3 region has the DNA TGCGCCAGCATGGCGGGGTCCTCAGATACGCAGTATTTT.

J is TRBJ1-4 and V is TRBV4-2; D call uncertain. There are 16 residues in the CDR3. The V gene lost 4 bases and the J gene lost 5 bases, with 17 bases spanning the gap. Per the germline V gene, CDR1 is LGHNA and CDR2 is YNFKEQ. CDR3 coding DNA: TGTGCCAGCAGCCGGGAGGGTGAGGGAACAAATGAAAAACTGTTTTTT. Its translation: CASSREGEGTNEKLFF.

The V gene is TRBV19, the J gene TRBJ1-5; D perhaps matches TRBD1 (5 bases). Germline V lookup: CDR1 LNHDA, CDR2 SQIVND (reference sequence). The ends were cut back, 7 bases at V and 2 bases at J, with 18 bases in the middle. The CDR3 consists of 16 residues. The CDR3 DNA follows: TGTGCCAGTACCCACGGGGGACCGTGGGGCAATCAGCCCCAGCATTTT. Translating gives CASTHGGPWGNQPQHF.

The CDR3 protein is CASVTSGQPQHF. CDR3 DNA: TGTGCCAGTGTAACCTCGGGTCAGCCCCAGCATTTT. The V gene is TRBV19, the J gene TRBJ1-5; no definite D call. The CDR3 consists of 12 residues. Germline assignment: CDR1 LNHDA and CDR2 SQIVND (reference sequence). V lost 8 bases to trimming and J lost 6 bases, with 11 bases between them.

This clone is a singleton in its sample. The V and J genes are TRBV6-2 or TRBV6-3 and TRBJ2-3; 10 bases line up with TRBD1. The V gene end was trimmed by 2 bases and the J gene end by 4 bases; junction bases not matched to a gene: 3. The CDR3 spans 15 residues. Germline CDR1 is MNHEY and CDR2 is SVGEGT. The CDR3 region has the DNA TGTGCCAGCAGTTACCCCGGACAGGGGGCAGATACGCAGTATTTT. Translating gives CASSYPGQGADTQYF.

In its sample, this clone was seen a few times. The chain links TRBV7-9 to TRBJ1-1; TRBD1 might be the D (6 bases). There are 15 residues in the CDR3. Germline lookup yields CDR1 SEHNR and CDR2 FQNEAQ (reference sequence). V was shortened by 5 bases and J by 5 bases, with 18 bases between the two germline ends. CDR3 nucleotides: TGTGCCAGCAGCCCAAGACAGGATTGGATTACTGAAGCTTTCTTT. Protein sequence: CASSPRQDWITEAFF. The variable domain in full, with the rest retrieved from reference TRBV7-9 and TRBJ1-1, is DTGVSQNPRHKITKRGQNVTFRCDPISEHNRLYWYRQTLGQGPEFLTYFQNEAQLEKSRLLSDRFSAERPKGSFSTLEIQRTEQGDSAMYLCASSPRQDWITEAFFGQGTRLTVV.

This rearrangement joins TRBV10-1 to TRBJ2-7; 10 bases are shared with TRBD2. Germline V gives CDR1 WNHNN, CDR2 SYGVQD (reference sequence). The CDR3 consists of 14 residues. V was pared by 5 bases and J by 7 bases, with 8 bases of the junction left unmatched. CDR3 in amino acids: CASSPLAGVREQYV. CDR3 nucleotide sequence: TGCGCCAGCAGTCCCCTAGCGGGGGTGCGAGAGCAGTACGTC.

This chain links TRBV7-9 with TRBJ1-5; D is uncertain. Germline CDR1 is SEHNR and CDR2 is FQNEAQ (reference sequence). V was pared by 0 bases and J by 2 bases, with 8 bases between. This CDR3 region has 15 residues. CDR3 DNA sequence: TGTGCCAGCAGCTTAGCAGGTCTAGGCAATCAGCCCCAGCATTTT. Protein sequence: CASSLAGLGNQPQHF.

V and J are TRBV28 and TRBJ1-3; 7 nucleotides match TRBD1. Trimming cost V 7 bases and J 4 bases; bases outside gene matches: 19. This CDR3 comprises 18 residues. Germline V lookup: CDR1 MDHEN, CDR2 SYDVKM. The CDR3 reads CASTLEPLKRDRGNTIYF. CDR3 coding DNA: TGTGCCAGCACTCTGGAACCATTGAAGAGGGACAGAGGAAACACCATATATTTT.

As regards this clone: Other nucleotide sequences from this sample produce the same CDR3. The chain joins TRBV27 to TRBJ1-1; TRBD1 might be the D (5 bases). The CDR3 has 12 residues. CDR1 MNHEY and CDR2 SMNVEV come from the germline V gene (reference sequence). V shed 6 bases and J shed 1 base, with 6 bases lying between them. In DNA form, the CDR3 reads TGTGCCAGCAGAACAGGGAACACTGAAGCTTTCTTT. Translated: CASRTGNTEAFF.

The chain uses TRBV19 and TRBJ2-3; D gene unclear. Germline CDR1 LNHDA, CDR2 SQIVND (reference sequence). This CDR3 spans 13 amino acids. Trimming took 3 bases from V and 2 from J, leaving 6 bases between them. CDR3: CASSMTNTDTQYF. The CDR3 DNA sequence: TGTGCCAGTAGTATGACAAACACAGATACGCAGTATTTT.

This chain joins TRBV2 and TRBJ2-3, with TRBD2 matching over 11 bases. The CDR3 consists of 18 residues. CDR1 SNHLY and CDR2 FYNNEI come from the germline V gene. J was trimmed by 2 bases and V by 0 bases; bases with no gene match: 7. In DNA, the CDR3 is TGTGCCAGCAGTGAAGCTTGGGCTAGCGGGGGGTACACAGATACGCAGTATTTT. Encoded protein: CASSEAWASGGYTDTQYF.

The chain carries TRBV6-5 and TRBJ1-3, with 11 bases identical to TRBD1. This CDR3 is 15 amino acids long. V shed 6 bases, J shed 2 bases, and the junction held 3 bases outside the gene matches. Germline values: CDR1 MNHEY, CDR2 SVGAGI. CDR3 nucleotide sequence: TGTGCCAGCAGCCCGGACAGGGGGCCTGGAAACACCATATATTTT. It yields the protein CASSPDRGPGNTIYF.

V is TRBV5-1 and J is TRBJ2-4; possibly TRBD2 for D (5 bases). V dropped 0 bases and J dropped 8 bases, with 12 bases sitting between them. The CDR3 length is 14 residues. The germline gives CDR1 SGHRS, CDR2 YFSETQ. The CDR3 loop reads CASSLAGREDIQYF. For the CDR3, the DNA is TGCGCCAGCAGCTTGGCCGGACGGGAAGACATTCAGTACTTC.

This chain links TRBV5-1 with TRBJ1-5; TRBD1 is a possible D gene (5 bases). There are 14 residues in the CDR3. The V and J ends lost 0 bases and 6 bases respectively, with 10 bases between them. The germline V gene encodes CDR1 SGHRS and CDR2 YFSETQ. Written as DNA, the CDR3 is TGCGCCAGCAGCTTGGAAGGGGAGGGTCAGCCCCAGCATTTT. Amino acids: CASSLEGEGQPQHF. The complete variable domain, with remaining parts taken from reference TRBV5-1 and TRBJ1-5, reads KAGVTQTPRYLIKTRGQQVTLSCSPISGHRSVSWYQQTPGQGLQFLFEYFSETQRNKGNFPGRFSGRQFSNSRSEMNVSTLELGDSALYLCASSLEGEGQPQHFGDGTRLSIL.

This clone was seen a few times. This chain connects TRBV5-4 to TRBJ1-6; D not certain. Per germline, CDR1 SGHNT and CDR2 YYREEE (reference sequence). This CDR3 has 15 amino acids. Trimming removed 2 bases at V and 7 bases at J, with 13 bases between. The CDR3 nucleotides are TGTGCCAGCAGCTTAGGTTGGCAGCGCAATTCACCCCTCCACTTT. Its translation: CASSLGWQRNSPLHF. The entire variable domain, with the rest obtained from reference TRBV5-4 and TRBJ1-6, is as follows: ETGVTQSPTHLIKTRGQQVTLRCSSQSGHNTVSWYQQALGQGPQFIFQYYREEENGRGNFPPRFSGLQFPNYSSELNVNALELDDSALYLCASSLGWQRNSPLHFGNGTRLTVT.

This sequence joins TRBV27 and TRBJ1-1, with TRBD1 matching over 7 bases. V shed 4 bases and J 11 bases; nucleotides not matched to a gene: 13. Germline CDR1 MNHEY, CDR2 SMNVEV (reference sequence). The CDR3 runs 14 residues. The CDR3 bases are TGTGCCAGCAGTTCGTTGGGACAGCCAAAGACGGCTTTCTTT. Its translation: CASSSLGQPKTAFF.